What follows are 13 T cell receptor beta chains derived from one specimen sequenced in a study of PD-1 blockade in classical Hodgkin lymphoma. Sequencing used immunoSEQ multiplex PCR; TCRdb keeps in-frame clones, though not all of them. The repertoire includes fewer than 3,500 clones, roughly 70% of them detected once, and less than 20% sits in the top ten. Exposure to brentuximab vedotin varied, and each patient had relapsed following autologous stem cell transplantation. Thawed PBMCs were subjected to magnetic negative selection, which yielded isolated CD8+ T cells. The sample in question was CD8+ T cells from blood, obtained at baseline. These receptors all come from a human donor with classical Hodgkin lymphoma.

This chain connects TRBV6-6 to TRBJ2-7, with D tentatively TRBD1 (6 bases). The germline gives CDR1 MNHNY, CDR2 SVGAGI (reference sequence). The CDR3 extends over 13 amino acids. The ends were cut back, 8 bases at V and 3 bases at J, with 14 bases in the middle. The CDR3 DNA follows: TGTGCCAGCCACAGGGAAGTTGGCTACGAGCAGTACTTC. It yields the protein CASHREVGYEQYF.

This clone was recorded once. V and J are TRBV10-1 and TRBJ2-1; D not resolved. CDR1 WNHNN and CDR2 SYGVQD come from the germline V gene (reference sequence). V lost 0 bases to trimming and J lost 9 bases, with 9 bases between them. CDR3 length: 13 residues. CDR3 DNA sequence: TGCGCCAGCAGTGAGTCGTTAGGGCTTGAGCAGTTCTTC. As protein: CASSESLGLEQFF.

The gene calls are TRBV4-3 and TRBJ2-2, with D hard to call. The germline V and J ends were trimmed by 1 base and 5 bases, with 14 bases remaining between them. CDR1 LGHNA and CDR2 YSLEER come from the germline V gene. This CDR3 comprises 16 residues. The CDR3 region is CASSQGIKRATGELFF. CDR3 in DNA: TGCGCCAGCAGCCAAGGAATAAAACGGGCGACCGGGGAGCTGTTTTTT.

The gene calls are TRBV5-4 and TRBJ2-7; TRBD2 is a possible D gene (5 bases). The CDR3 contains 12 residues. From germline, CDR1 is SGHNT and CDR2 YYREEE (reference sequence). The V gene lost 8 bases and the J gene lost 5 bases, with 14 bases spanning the gap. The CDR3 sequence: CASGRGLHEQYF. DNA for the CDR3: TGTGCCAGTGGGCGCGGACTCCACGAGCAGTACTTC.

The chain is built from TRBV6-5 and TRBJ1-1, with 9 nucleotides matching TRBD1. The germline gives CDR1 MNHEY, CDR2 SVGAGI. The CDR3 covers 14 residues. The V gene end was trimmed by 2 bases and the J gene end by 3 bases; junction bases not matched to a gene: 1. CDR3 region: CASSYRQGDTEAFF. The DNA for the CDR3 is TGTGCCAGCAGTTACCGACAGGGGGACACTGAAGCTTTCTTT.

The rearrangement uses TRBV6-1 and TRBJ1-2; 10 positions match TRBD1. This CDR3 region has 17 residues. Germline CDR1 and CDR2: MNHNS and SASEGT. V was pared by 4 bases and J by 1 base, with 9 bases of the junction left unmatched. This chain's CDR3 is CASSVRDRGIFNYGYTF. The CDR3 DNA follows: TGTGCCAGCAGTGTCCGGGACAGGGGCATCTTTAACTATGGCTACACCTTC.

This chain links TRBV27 with TRBJ1-2; D unresolved. There are 13 residues in the CDR3. Germline V gene lookup returns CDR1 MNHEY and CDR2 SMNVEV (reference sequence). Trimming cost V 3 bases and J 2 bases, with 7 bases left between them. CDR3 in amino acids: CASSFSRNYGYTF. The CDR3, as DNA: TGTGCCAGCAGTTTTTCCCGGAACTATGGCTACACCTTC.

CDR3 region: CASSLGPIGGGTDTQYF. The CDR3 DNA reads as TGTGCCAGCAGCTTAGGACCCATAGGGGGGGGCACAGATACGCAGTATTTT. The chain uses TRBV11-2 and TRBJ2-3; D might be TRBD2 (7 bases). The V and J ends lost 1 base and 1 base respectively, with 15 bases between them. This CDR3 comprises 17 residues. Germline V gene data show CDR1 as SGHAT and CDR2 as FQNNGV.

The chain employs TRBV4-1 and TRBJ2-3, with 12 bases aligning to TRBD2. The V gene end was trimmed by 5 bases and the J gene end by 1 base; junction bases not matched to a gene: 4. CDR1 and CDR2 (germline): MGHRA, YSYEKL. CDR3 size: 16 residues. CDR3 residues: CASSWRLAGGTDTQYF. CDR3 nucleotides: TGCGCCAGCAGCTGGAGACTAGCGGGGGGCACAGATACGCAGTATTTT.

The chain couples TRBV5-1 to TRBJ2-3, with 7 bases lining up with TRBD1. The CDR3 has 15 residues. Germline V CDR1 and CDR2: SGHRS, YFSETQ. Unmatched junction bases numbered 4, after V lost 3 bases and J lost 0 bases. The CDR3 DNA reads TGCGCCAGCAGCTCCAGGGACAGCAGCACAGATACGCAGTATTTT. Translation: CASSSRDSSTDTQYF.

V and J are TRBV6-5 and TRBJ2-7; 7 bases match TRBD1. This CDR3 is built from 15 residues. The germline CDR1 and CDR2 sequences are MNHEY and SVGAGI. After removal of 4 bases from V and 2 bases from J, the junction contained 8 bases not matched to a gene. The CDR3, as DNA: TGTGCCAGCAGTTCCGAGAGGGGGCCGACCTACGAGCAGTACTTC. This encodes CASSSERGPTYEQYF.

The genes are TRBV7-9 and TRBJ2-3; D tentatively reads TRBD1 or TRBD2 (5 bases each). CDR1 and CDR2 from the germline V gene are SEHNR and FQNEAQ (reference sequence). V lost 2 bases, J lost 6 bases, and 12 bases lay in between. This CDR3 has 14 amino acids. The DNA for the CDR3 is TGTGCCAGCAGCTTAAGAGGGGCATCGGATACGCAGTATTTT. Its translation is CASSLRGASDTQYF. Full variable domain (missing parts from reference TRBV7-9 and TRBJ2-3): DTGVSQNPRHKITKRGQNVTFRCDPISEHNRLYWYRQTLGQGPEFLTYFQNEAQLEKSRLLSDRFSAERPKGSFSTLEIQRTEQGDSAMYLCASSLRGASDTQYFGPGTRLTVL.

The chain recombines TRBV5-4 with TRBJ2-5, with D maybe TRBD2 (6 bases). CDR3 size: 17 residues. Germline assignment: CDR1 SGHNT and CDR2 YYREEE (reference sequence). V was trimmed by 4 bases and J by 5 bases, leaving 24 bases between them. The chain's CDR3 is CASSHRGTHVTRETQYF. The CDR3 DNA follows: TGTGCCAGCAGCCATCGCGGGACCCACGTAACCCGGGAGACCCAGTACTTC.